This is a list of T cell receptor beta chains from one sample in a study of cytomegalovirus exposure and HLA in healthy donors. This table comes from immunoSEQ multiplex PCR, and its TCRdb copy is limited to in-frame clones, with some not included. The data hold about 300,000 clones, with 88% observed a single time. The source material was PBMCs. The origin of the receptors is a woman aged 18-29 years in good health and CMV-seronegative. The CDR3 runs from the conserved cysteine through the conserved F or W. The D gene is left open where the match is weak. The listing skips clone size in some rows; elsewhere it reads once, few, many or a size class.

v_call	j_call	d_call	clone_size	cdr3_aa	cdr3_nt
TRBV25-1	TRBJ2-1	TRBD1	.	CASSEFGTGYYNEQFF	TGTGCCAGCAGTGAATTCGGGACAGGGTACTACAATGAGCAGTTCTTC
TRBV5-1	TRBJ2-2	TRBD2	.	CASRDGAGVGELFF	TGCGCCAGCCGGGACGGAGCGGGAGTGGGGGAGCTGTTTTTT
TRBV2	TRBJ2-1	.	.	CASCFGQGSDEQFF	TGTGCCAGCTGCTTTGGGCAGGGGTCAGATGAGCAGTTCTTC
TRBV27	TRBJ2-3	TRBD2	.	CASSLSAGGGDTQYF	TGTGCCAGCAGTTTATCAGCGGGGGGGGGAGATACGCAGTATTTT
TRBV28	TRBJ2-1	TRBD2	.	CASRGYAGGYNEQFF	TGTGCCAGCAGGGGATACGCGGGAGGATACAATGAGCAGTTCTTC
TRBV27	TRBJ2-1	.	.	CASNARERSEQFF	TGTGCCAGCAATGCCCGGGAGCGAAGTGAGCAGTTCTTC
TRBV7-8	TRBJ2-7	TRBD2	.	CASSSRRLAGEYEQYF	TGTGCCAGCAGCTCACGTAGACTAGCGGGAGAATACGAGCAGTACTTC
TRBV5-4	TRBJ1-1	.	.	CASSPEGNTEAFF	TGTGCCAGCAGCCCGGAGGGGAACACTGAAGCTTTCTTT
TRBV14	TRBJ2-7	.	.	CASSPTPWLADEQYF	TGTGCCAGCAGCCCCACCCCGTGGTTAGCAGACGAGCAGTACTTC
TRBV9	TRBJ2-7	TRBD2	.	CARIPGLAGGSYEQYF	TGTGCCAGGATACCGGGACTAGCGGGAGGGAGCTACGAGCAGTACTTC
TRBV30	TRBJ2-7	.	.	CAWRGGPSYEQYF	TGTGCCTGGAGGGGCGGGCCTTCCTACGAGCAGTACTTC
TRBV5-4	TRBJ1-2	TRBD1	few	CASSYDRGNGYTF	TGTGCCAGCAGTTATGACAGGGGGAATGGCTACACCTTC
TRBV2	TRBJ2-1	TRBD2	.	CASSEGGLAGGYEQFF	TGTGCCAGCAGTGAAGGCGGCCTAGCGGGAGGGTATGAGCAGTTCTTC
TRBV5-8	TRBJ1-5	TRBD1	few	CASSWDRGRLEQPQHF	TGTGCCAGCAGCTGGGACAGGGGGCGGCTTGAACAGCCCCAGCATTTT
TRBV27	TRBJ2-7	.	.	CASSQYQTGSLSYEQYF	TGTGCCAGCAGTCAATACCAAACCGGGTCCCTTTCCTACGAGCAGTACTTC
TRBV10-3	TRBJ2-7	.	.	CAARWEQYF	TGTGCCGCCAGATGGGAGCAGTACTTC
TRBV28	TRBJ1-4	TRBD1	.	CASSLFKGQGGDEKLFF	TGTGCCAGCAGTCTATTCAAAGGACAGGGCGGCGATGAAAAACTGTTTTTT
TRBV30	TRBJ1-5	TRBD1	.	CAWAGTGNQPQHF	TGTGCCTGGGCCGGGACAGGAAATCAGCCCCAGCATTTT
TRBV6-6	TRBJ2-7	.	.	CASSYGIGGSSYEQYF	TGTGCCAGCAGTTACGGAATAGGAGGAAGCTCCTACGAGCAGTACTTC
TRBV2	TRBJ1-2	.	few	CASKIRQQGYTF	TGTGCCAGCAAGATAAGACAGCAAGGCTACACCTTC
TRBV28	TRBJ2-1	.	once	CASSFRPGDEQFF	TGTGCCAGCAGTTTCCGGCCCGGGGATGAGCAGTTCTTC
TRBV28	TRBJ2-7	TRBD1	few	CASTPGTGGVSEQYF	TGTGCCAGCACTCCTGGGACAGGGGGAGTCTCCGAGCAGTACTTC
TRBV5-4	TRBJ1-2	.	few	CASSLPGAYGYTF	TGTGCCAGCAGCTTGCCAGGGGCCTATGGCTACACCTTC
TRBV2	TRBJ2-1	.	.	CASNLNDEQFF	TGTGCCAGCAACCTAAATGATGAGCAGTTCTTC
TRBV11-3	TRBJ2-1	TRBD2	.	CASSLDLAGEVEQFF	TGTGCCAGCAGCTTAGATCTAGCGGGAGAGGTTGAGCAGTTCTTC
TRBV6-1	TRBJ1-5	.	few	CASGREPQHF	TGTGCCAGCGGCAGGGAGCCCCAGCATTTT
TRBV6-5	TRBJ2-7	TRBD1	.	CASSYSRDRVYEQYF	TGTGCCAGCAGTTACTCACGGGACAGGGTGTACGAGCAGTACTTC
TRBV7-2	TRBJ2-5	TRBD2	.	CASSLGVGTSGIETQYF	TGTGCCAGCAGCTTAGGGGTCGGGACTAGCGGGATAGAGACCCAGTACTTC
TRBV7-6	TRBJ1-5	.	.	CASSQAGNQPQHF	TGTGCCAGCAGCCAAGCAGGGAATCAGCCCCAGCATTTT
TRBV18	TRBJ2-3	.	.	CASSRRRDTSSTDTQYF	TGTGCCAGCTCACGGAGACGGGACACTTCTAGCACAGATACGCAGTATTTT
TRBV6-1	TRBJ1-2	TRBD1	.	CASTDRALLAGGYTF	TGTGCCAGCACCGACAGGGCGCTTCTAGCGGGCGGCTACACCTTC
TRBV29-1	TRBJ1-2	TRBD1	.	CSVKPGDSPRGYTF	TGCAGCGTTAAACCAGGGGACAGCCCGCGAGGCTACACCTTC
TRBV11-2	TRBJ2-7	TRBD1	many	CASSLGTGGESSYEQYF	TGTGCCAGCAGCTTAGGGACAGGGGGCGAGTCTTCCTACGAGCAGTACTTC
TRBV4-3	TRBJ2-7	.	.	CASSQRPTGDEQYF	TGCGCCAGCAGCCAAAGGCCAACAGGTGACGAGCAGTACTTC
TRBV25-1	TRBJ1-4	TRBD1	.	CASRGTGVIGKLFF	TGTGCCAGCAGGGGGACAGGGGTCATAGGAAAACTGTTTTTT
TRBV7-6	TRBJ2-7	TRBD2	.	CASSLGGGSGTSYEQYF	TGTGCCAGCAGCTTAGGGGGAGGTAGCGGGACCTCCTACGAGCAGTACTTC
TRBV25-1	TRBJ1-1	.	.	CASSGEGGALNTEAFF	TGTGCCAGCAGTGGGGAGGGTGGGGCCTTGAACACTGAAGCTTTCTTT
TRBV11-2	TRBJ2-7	TRBD1	few	CASSLRTDRGYEQYF	TGTGCCAGCAGCTTAAGGACAGACAGGGGCTACGAGCAGTACTTC
TRBV7-9	TRBJ2-7	TRBD1	.	CASSRDSSYEQYF	TGTGCCAGCAGCCGGGACAGCTCCTACGAGCAGTACTTC
TRBV27	TRBJ2-1	TRBD2	.	CASSHSGNVYNEQFF	TGTGCCAGCAGTCACAGCGGGAACGTCTACAATGAGCAGTTCTTC